The 16 T cell receptor beta chains presented below share a single source sample, sequenced in a study of Ad26.COV2.S vaccination and SARS-CoV-2 variants. TCRdb's copy holds only in-frame clones and misses some; the assay was immunoSEQ multiplex PCR. Of 290,000 or so clones listed, about 89% are singletons. Treatment defined: some 20 received Ad26.COV2.S at low or high dose, single or two shots; about 5 received placebo; per-sample allocation not given. Each sample was drawn 63 days after the first injection (of vaccine or placebo). The material sequenced was peripheral blood, taken in a trial of Ad26.COV2.S vaccine versus placebo. The receptors shown here come from a person aged 18-60 years who received the Ad26.COV2.S COVID-19 vaccine or a placebo.

The V and J genes are TRBV10-3 and TRBJ2-7; 9 bases line up with TRBD2. V shed 6 bases and J 0 bases; nucleotides not matched to a gene: 0. Germline CDR1 and CDR2: ENHRY and SYGVKD. CDR3 length: 13 amino acids. The CDR3 nucleotides read TGTGCCATCAGGACTAGCGGCTCCTACGAGCAGTACTTC. It translates to CAIRTSGSYEQYF.

The chain couples TRBV5-1 to TRBJ2-1; 11 nucleotides agree with TRBD2. Germline CDR1 SGHRS, CDR2 YFSETQ. The junction had 8 bases not matched to a gene; V was cut back by 0 bases and J by 9 bases. There are 16 residues in the CDR3. The CDR3 nucleotides are TGCGCCAGCAGCTTGGGGGAACTAGCGGGAGTGGGTGAGCAGTTCTTC. Amino acids: CASSLGELAGVGEQFF.

CDR3 sequence reads: CSAGTGNNYGYTF. CDR3 in DNA: TGCAGCGCCGGGACAGGGAATAACTATGGCTACACCTTC. This rearrangement joins TRBV29-1 to TRBJ1-2; TRBD1 matches 9 bases. There are 13 residues in the CDR3. CDR1 and CDR2 (germline): SQVTM, ANQGSEA. V trimming: 7 bases; J trimming: 1 base; junction bases outside the gene matches: 4.

The chain has TRBV7-9 and TRBJ1-2, with 9 bases that match TRBD1. The CDR3 has 16 residues. CDR1 and CDR2 from the germline V gene are SEHNR and FQNEAQ (reference sequence). J gave up 3 bases and V 3 bases, and 8 bases lay outside the gene matches. CDR3 in amino acids: CASSFRTTGGDYGYTF. As DNA, the CDR3 is TGTGCCAGCAGCTTTCGTACAACAGGGGGCGACTATGGCTACACCTTC. Filled out from reference TRBV7-9 and TRBJ1-2, the complete variable domain reads DTGVSQNPRHKITKRGQNVTFRCDPISEHNRLYWYRQTLGQGPEFLTYFQNEAQLEKSRLLSDRFSAERPKGSFSTLEIQRTEQGDSAMYLCASSFRTTGGDYGYTFGSGTRLTVV.

Regarding this clone: Other DNA variants within this sample encode the same CDR3. The genes are TRBV7-2 and TRBJ1-3, with TRBD1 identical over 9 bases. The length of the CDR3 is 15 residues. Germline V CDR1 and CDR2: SGHTA, FQGNSA. Unmatched junction bases numbered 4, after V lost 4 bases and J lost 3 bases. CDR3 amino acids: CASSSRTGVGNTIYF. CDR3 bases: TGTGCCAGCAGCTCCCGGACAGGGGTTGGAAACACCATATATTTT.

This clone was picked up one time. V usage is TRBV7-9 and J usage is TRBJ1-2, with D possibly being TRBD1 (6 bases). V was clipped by 5 bases and J by 3 bases, with 16 bases between them. The CDR3 consists of 15 residues. Germline assignment: CDR1 SEHNR and CDR2 FQNEAQ (reference sequence). DNA for the CDR3: TGTGCCAGCAGCCCCTTAAGGGGGAGAGACTATGGCTACACCTTC. Protein product: CASSPLRGRDYGYTF.

The chain uses TRBV4-3 and TRBJ2-3, with D tentatively TRBD2 (5 bases). Germline CDR1 and CDR2: LGHNA and YSLEER. The CDR3 contains 14 residues. Trimming shortened V by 0 bases and J by 4 bases, and 8 bases separated the two germline ends. The CDR3 reads CASSQDWRADTQYF. CDR3 sequence (DNA): TGCGCCAGCAGCCAAGATTGGCGGGCAGATACGCAGTATTTT.

V gene TRBV5-6 combines with J gene TRBJ2-7; 10 positions agree with TRBD1. Per germline, CDR1 SGHDT and CDR2 YYEEEE. Trimming cost V 6 bases and J 5 bases; bases outside gene matches: 8. The CDR3 runs to 14 residues. The CDR3 region is CASTMTGGGDEQYF. CDR3 bases: TGTGCCAGCACCATGACAGGGGGCGGGGACGAGCAGTACTTC.

This chain connects TRBV6-5 to TRBJ1-6, with a weak D call TRBD1 (5 bases). Per the germline V gene, CDR1 is MNHEY and CDR2 is SVGAGI. V lost 2 bases and J lost 10, with 15 bases in between. This CDR3 spans 15 amino acids. The CDR3 here is CASSYNRDRQSPLHF. The CDR3 DNA reads TGTGCCAGCAGTTACAATCGGGACCGGCAGTCACCCCTCCACTTT.

The chain links TRBV2 to TRBJ2-1; TRBD2 matches at 13 bases. V trimming: 11 bases; J trimming: 3 bases; junction bases outside the gene matches: 28. CDR3 length: 22 residues. Looked up from germline, CDR1 is SNHLY and CDR2 is FYNNEI. CDR3 sequence (DNA): TGTGCCGGAACTTCGGCAGGGGACTCGACTAGCGGGAGGCCTATCGACTACAATGAGCAGTTCTTC. The encoded protein is CAGTSAGDSTSGRPIDYNEQFF.

The CDR3 sequence: CASSFQRLAGGVNEQFF. The CDR3 DNA reads TGCGCCAGCAGCTTTCAAAGACTAGCGGGGGGGGTGAATGAGCAGTTCTTC. The chain employs TRBV4-3 and TRBJ2-1; 14 bases are shared with TRBD2. V trimming: 5 bases; J trimming: 7 bases; junction bases outside the gene matches: 10. Germline V gene sequence: CDR1 LGHNA, CDR2 YSLEER. The CDR3 is 17 amino acids.

The chain carries TRBV27 and TRBJ1-1, with no clear D. V lost 1 base and J lost 2, with 8 bases in between. The CDR3 is 14 amino acids. Germline V gene data show CDR1 as MNHEY and CDR2 as SMNVEV (reference sequence). Here the CDR3 reads CASSLFRGNTEAFF. CDR3 coding DNA: TGTGCCAGCAGTTTATTCCGAGGAAACACTGAAGCTTTCTTT.

The chain has TRBV13 and TRBJ2-1; 11 nucleotides line up with TRBD1. Germline CDR1 reads PRHDT; CDR2 reads FYEKMQ (reference sequence). V gave up 0 bases and J gave up 8 bases; unmatched junction bases: 6. The CDR3 has 16 amino acids. The CDR3 reads CASSLGGTGGLYEQFF. Here the CDR3 DNA reads TGTGCCAGCAGCTTAGGGGGGACAGGGGGTTTGTATGAGCAGTTCTTC.

The chain is built from TRBV3-1 (or the pseudogene TRBV3-2) and TRBJ2-7; no clear D gene. The germline CDR1 and CDR2 sequences are LGHDT and YNNKEL (reference sequence). The CDR3 loop spans 13 amino acids. Trimming took off 1 base at V and 5 bases at J, with 9 bases between the two ends. Written as DNA, the CDR3 is TGTGCCAGCAGCCAAGCTGTTTCCCACGAGCAGTACTTC. Its translation: CASSQAVSHEQYF.

The J gene is TRBJ1-2, the V gene TRBV6-6, with TRBD1 as a possible D gene (5 bases). CDR1 is MNHNY and CDR2 is SVGAGI in the germline V gene (reference sequence). Trimming removed 8 bases from V and 6 bases from J, with 7 bases in between. The CDR3 consists of 10 residues. CDR3 sequence: CASGADGYTF. CDR3 in DNA: TGTGCCAGCGGGGCTGATGGCTACACCTTC.

This chain connects TRBV3-1 (or the pseudogene TRBV3-2) to TRBJ2-7; D is perhaps TRBD2 (5 bases). V was shortened by 4 bases and J by 2 bases, with 9 bases between the two germline ends. CDR1 is LGHDT, CDR2 YNNKEL, per germline (reference sequence). The CDR3 is 13 amino acids. DNA for the CDR3: TGTGCCAGCAGCCGACGGGGTACCTACGAGCAGTACTTC. This codes for CASSRRGTYEQYF.